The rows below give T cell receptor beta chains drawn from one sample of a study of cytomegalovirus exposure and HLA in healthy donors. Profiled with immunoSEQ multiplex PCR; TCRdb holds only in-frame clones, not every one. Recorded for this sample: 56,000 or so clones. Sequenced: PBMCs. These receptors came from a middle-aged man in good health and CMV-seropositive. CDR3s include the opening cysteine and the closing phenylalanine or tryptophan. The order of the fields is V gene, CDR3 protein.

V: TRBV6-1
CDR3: CASSMTEENQPQHF

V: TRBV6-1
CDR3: CASSEREGLYNEQFF

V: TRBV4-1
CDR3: CASSLSGRVQETQYF

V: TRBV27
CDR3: CASSEGGLNQPQHF

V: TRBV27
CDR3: CASSSFRETTAEQYF

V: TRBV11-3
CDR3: CASSFPGVGNEQFF

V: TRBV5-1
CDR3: CASSLVTGAWGEQYF

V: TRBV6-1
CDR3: CASTRNAGGADTQYF

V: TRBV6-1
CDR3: CASSFRTRGGDTQYF

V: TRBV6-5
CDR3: CASTPGWGEGEAFF

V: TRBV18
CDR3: CASSPGTGTGTQYF

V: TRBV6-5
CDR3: CASSLSEGEQFF

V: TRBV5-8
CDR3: CASSSSRGEGHQPQHF

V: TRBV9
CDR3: CASSVGGSYETQYF

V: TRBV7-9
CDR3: CASSLAQWGLVTYNEQFF

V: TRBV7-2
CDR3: CASSSTGAGANVLTF

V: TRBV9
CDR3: CASSGGQGRAEAFF

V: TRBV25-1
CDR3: CASSDPRRQGYGYTF

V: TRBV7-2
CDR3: CASSISTGNSYEQYF

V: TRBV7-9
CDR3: CASSLAVTRNTQYF

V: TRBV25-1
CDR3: CASSGSSGKPSETQYF

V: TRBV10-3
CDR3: CAISEQNYGYTF

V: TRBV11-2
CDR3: CASSLSTGDNEQFF

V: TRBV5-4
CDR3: CASSLSNSHSYNEQFF

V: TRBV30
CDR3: CAWSRGSSGANVLTF

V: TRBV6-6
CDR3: CATRTASYEQYF

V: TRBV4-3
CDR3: CASSKRQGAEGDTQYF

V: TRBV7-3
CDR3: CASSLTQGGAGELFF

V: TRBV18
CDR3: CASSPTGGTNTGELFF

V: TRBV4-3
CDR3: CASSQGVLETDTQYF

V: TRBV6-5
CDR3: CASSYSPVYYGYTF

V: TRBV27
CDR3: CASSLGFRTGGLGTQYF